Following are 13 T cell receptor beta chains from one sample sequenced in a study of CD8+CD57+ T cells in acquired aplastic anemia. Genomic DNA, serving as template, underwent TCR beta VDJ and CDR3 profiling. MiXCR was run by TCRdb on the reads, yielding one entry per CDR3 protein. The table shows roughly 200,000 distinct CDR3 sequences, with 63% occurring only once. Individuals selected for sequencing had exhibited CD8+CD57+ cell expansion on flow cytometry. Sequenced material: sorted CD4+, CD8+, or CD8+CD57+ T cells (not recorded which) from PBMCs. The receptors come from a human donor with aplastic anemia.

This CDR3 is CASSLVTQFF. CDR3 DNA: TGTGCCAGCAGCTTAGTCACTCAGTTCTTC. The chain uses TRBV7-9 and TRBJ2-1; no clear D gene. V shed 1 base and J shed 13 bases, with 5 bases lying between them. Germline values: CDR1 SEHNR, CDR2 FQNEAQ (reference sequence). This CDR3 has 10 residues.

CDR3 loop: CASSAPPIRTEAFF. CDR3 DNA sequence: TGTGCCAGCAGCGCCCCCCCCATCCGGACTGAAGCTTTCTTT. V is TRBV7-6 and J is TRBJ1-1; no definite D call. The germline V gene has CDR1 SGHVS and CDR2 FNYEAQ. This CDR3 is 14 amino acids long. The germline V and J ends were trimmed by 5 bases and 5 bases, with 15 bases remaining between them.

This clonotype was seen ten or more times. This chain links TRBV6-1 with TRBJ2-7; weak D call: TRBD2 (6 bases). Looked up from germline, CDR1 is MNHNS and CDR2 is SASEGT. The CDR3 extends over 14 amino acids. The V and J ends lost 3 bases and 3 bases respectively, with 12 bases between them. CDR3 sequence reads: CASSEWGVDYEQYF. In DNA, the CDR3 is TGTGCCAGCAGTGAGTGGGGGGTAGACTACGAGCAGTACTTC.

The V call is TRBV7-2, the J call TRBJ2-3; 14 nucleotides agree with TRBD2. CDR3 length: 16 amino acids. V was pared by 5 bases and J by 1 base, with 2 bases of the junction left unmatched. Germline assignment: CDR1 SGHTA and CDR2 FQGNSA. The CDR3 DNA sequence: TGTGCCAGCAGCAAGACTAGCGGGAGGGGCACAGATACGCAGTATTTT. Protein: CASSKTSGRGTDTQYF.

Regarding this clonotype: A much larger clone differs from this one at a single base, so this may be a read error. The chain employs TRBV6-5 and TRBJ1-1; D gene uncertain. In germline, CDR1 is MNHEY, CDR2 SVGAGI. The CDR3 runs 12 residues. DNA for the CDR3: TGTGCCAGCAGCTTATCAGGCACTGAAGCTCTCTTT. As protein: CASSLSGTEALF.

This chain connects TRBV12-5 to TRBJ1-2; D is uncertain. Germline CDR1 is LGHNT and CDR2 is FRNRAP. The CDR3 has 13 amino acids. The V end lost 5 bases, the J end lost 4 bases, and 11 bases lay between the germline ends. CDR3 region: CASGGRDFYGYTF. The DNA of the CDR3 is TGTGCTAGTGGTGGGAGGGATTTCTATGGCTACACCTTC.

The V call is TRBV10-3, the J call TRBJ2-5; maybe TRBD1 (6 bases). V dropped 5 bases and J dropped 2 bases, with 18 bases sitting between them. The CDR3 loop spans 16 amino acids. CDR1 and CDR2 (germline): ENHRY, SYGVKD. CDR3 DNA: TGTGCCATCAGTCACCAGGGAGAAGGGGGACAAGAGACCCAGTACTTC. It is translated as CAISHQGEGGQETQYF.

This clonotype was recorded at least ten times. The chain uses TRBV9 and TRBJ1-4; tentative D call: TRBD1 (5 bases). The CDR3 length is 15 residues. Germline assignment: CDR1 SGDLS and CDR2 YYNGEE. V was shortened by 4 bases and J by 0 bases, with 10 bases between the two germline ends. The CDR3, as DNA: TGTGCCAGCAGCACCCAAGGGGCAACTAATGAAAAACTGTTTTTT. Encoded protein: CASSTQGATNEKLFF.

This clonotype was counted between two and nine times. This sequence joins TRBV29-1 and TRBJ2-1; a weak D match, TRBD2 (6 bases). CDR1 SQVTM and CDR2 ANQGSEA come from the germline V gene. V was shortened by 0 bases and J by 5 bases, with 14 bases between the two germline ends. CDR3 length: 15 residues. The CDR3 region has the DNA TGCAGCGTTGAAGATCGTAGCGGAGTGAACAATGAGCAGTTCTTC. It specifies CSVEDRSGVNNEQFF.

For the CDR3, the DNA is TGTGCCAGTATCAACCAAAACGGACAGGGTACGATGACTGAAGCTTTCTTT. Amino acid sequence: CASINQNGQGTMTEAFF. This chain links TRBV19 with TRBJ1-1; TRBD1 agrees at 8 bases. J gave up 5 bases and V 7 bases, and 18 bases lay outside the gene matches. The germline CDR1 and CDR2 sequences are LNHDA and SQIVND (reference sequence). CDR3 size: 17 residues. The full variable domain, its missing parts supplied by reference TRBV19 and TRBJ1-1, is DGGITQSPKYLFRKEGQNVTLSCEQNLNHDAMYWYRQDPGQGLRLIYYSQIVNDFQKGDIAEGYSVSREKKESFPLTVTSAQKNPTAFYLCASINQNGQGTMTEAFFGQGTRLTVV.

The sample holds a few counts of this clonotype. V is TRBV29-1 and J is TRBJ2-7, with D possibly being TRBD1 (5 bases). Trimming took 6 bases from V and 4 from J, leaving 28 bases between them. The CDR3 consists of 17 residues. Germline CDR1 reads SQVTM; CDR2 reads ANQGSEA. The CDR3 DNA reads TGCAGCGTACAGGCCGCGACCGATGTTTGGGGCCCATACGAGCAGTACTTC. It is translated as CSVQAATDVWGPYEQYF.

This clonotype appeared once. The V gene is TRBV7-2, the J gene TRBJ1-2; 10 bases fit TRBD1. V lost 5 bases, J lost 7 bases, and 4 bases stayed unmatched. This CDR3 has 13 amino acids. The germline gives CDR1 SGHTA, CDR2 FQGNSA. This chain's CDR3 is CASSPGQGGGYTF. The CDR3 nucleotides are TGTGCCAGCAGCCCTGGACAGGGGGGTGGCTACACCTTC.

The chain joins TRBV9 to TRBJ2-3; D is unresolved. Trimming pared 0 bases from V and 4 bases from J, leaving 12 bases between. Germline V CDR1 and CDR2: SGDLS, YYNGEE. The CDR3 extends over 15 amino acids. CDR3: CASSVDPGRADTQYF. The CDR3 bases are TGTGCCAGCAGCGTAGATCCAGGACGGGCAGATACGCAGTATTTT.